Listed below are T cell receptor beta chains from one sample, sequenced in a study of blood T cell repertoires in COVID-19. Some clones are missing from TCRdb's copy, which holds only in-frame ones; the method was immunoSEQ multiplex PCR. Among about 64,000 clones listed, 88% were seen once. The sequencing input was peripheral blood. The receptors here all came from a woman aged 55 to 70 with COVID-19, enrolled during active disease. CDR3s include the opening cysteine and the closing phenylalanine or tryptophan. The D gene is left open where the match is weak. A clone size is listed for some rows: how often the clone was seen (once, few, many), or a class if it is expanded.

clone size: -; CDR3 length: 17; D gene: -; V gene: TRBV24-1; J gene: TRBJ2-5; CDR3 protein: CATSDSQGSVGNGTQYF; CDR3 DNA: TGTGCCACCAGTGATTCTCAGGGGTCCGTCGGAAACGGGACCCAGTACTTC
clone size: -; CDR3 length: 13; D gene: -; V gene: TRBV24-1; J gene: TRBJ2-5; CDR3 protein: CATSDSLQETQYF; CDR3 DNA: TGTGCCACCAGTGATTCACTCCAAGAGACCCAGTACTTC
clone size: few; CDR3 length: 15; D gene: TRBD1; V gene: TRBV6-1; J gene: TRBJ2-5; CDR3 protein: CASSEIWTGGETQYF; CDR3 DNA: TGTGCCAGCAGTGAAATCTGGACAGGGGGTGAGACCCAGTACTTC
clone size: once; CDR3 length: 14; D gene: TRBD2; V gene: TRBV4-3; J gene: TRBJ2-7; CDR3 protein: CASSQGTSVYEQYF; CDR3 DNA: TGCGCCAGCAGCCAAGGGACTAGCGTTTACGAGCAGTACTTC
clone size: -; CDR3 length: 18; D gene: TRBD2; V gene: TRBV7-2; J gene: TRBJ2-3; CDR3 protein: CASSRGTSGGAPTDTQYF; CDR3 DNA: TGTGCCAGCAGCCGCGGGACTAGCGGGGGGGCACCCACAGATACGCAGTATTTT
clone size: -; CDR3 length: 14; D gene: -; V gene: TRBV7-8; J gene: TRBJ2-7; CDR3 protein: CASSLDAGFYEQYF; CDR3 DNA: TGTGCCAGCAGCTTAGACGCAGGATTCTACGAGCAGTACTTC
clone size: -; CDR3 length: 18; D gene: TRBD1; V gene: TRBV18; J gene: TRBJ1-2; CDR3 protein: CASSLRTGTDWGNYGYTF; CDR3 DNA: TGTGCCAGCTCACTTCGTACCGGGACAGACTGGGGTAACTATGGCTACACCTTC
clone size: -; CDR3 length: 17; D gene: TRBD2; V gene: TRBV11-2; J gene: TRBJ2-5; CDR3 protein: CASSLGTLAGAEETQYF; CDR3 DNA: TGTGCCAGCAGCTTAGGGACCCTAGCGGGGGCTGAAGAGACCCAGTACTTC
clone size: -; CDR3 length: 16; D gene: TRBD2; V gene: TRBV7-9; J gene: TRBJ2-1; CDR3 protein: CASSSVAGGPYNEQFF; CDR3 DNA: TGTGCCAGCAGCTCGGTAGCGGGAGGGCCCTACAATGAGCAGTTCTTC
clone size: -; CDR3 length: 14; D gene: -; V gene: TRBV6-1; J gene: TRBJ1-2; CDR3 protein: CASSDSLVTYGYTF; CDR3 DNA: TGTGCCAGCAGTGATTCATTAGTGACTTATGGCTACACCTTC
clone size: -; CDR3 length: 13; D gene: -; V gene: TRBV30; J gene: TRBJ1-2; CDR3 protein: CAWSDRGNYGYTF; CDR3 DNA: TGTGCCTGGAGTGACCGGGGAAACTATGGCTACACCTTC
clone size: few; CDR3 length: 15; D gene: TRBD1; V gene: TRBV13; J gene: TRBJ1-1; CDR3 protein: CASSHRGSRATEAFF; CDR3 DNA: TGTGCCAGCAGTCACAGGGGCTCCCGGGCCACTGAAGCTTTCTTT
clone size: -; CDR3 length: 17; D gene: TRBD1; V gene: TRBV16; J gene: TRBJ2-5; CDR3 protein: CASSPPWDRGYQETQYF; CDR3 DNA: TGTGCCAGCAGCCCCCCCTGGGACAGGGGCTACCAAGAGACCCAGTACTTC
clone size: many; CDR3 length: 13; D gene: TRBD1; V gene: TRBV7-9; J gene: TRBJ1-3; CDR3 protein: CASSPGQGNTIYF; CDR3 DNA: TGTGCCAGCAGCCCGGGACAGGGAAACACCATATATTTT
clone size: -; CDR3 length: 15; D gene: TRBD1; V gene: TRBV19; J gene: TRBJ2-1; CDR3 protein: CASSTGTGGYNEQFF; CDR3 DNA: TGTGCCAGTAGTACCGGGACAGGTGGTTACAATGAGCAGTTCTTC
clone size: once; CDR3 length: 15; D gene: -; V gene: TRBV2; J gene: TRBJ1-3; CDR3 protein: CASSEDPGSGNTIYF; CDR3 DNA: TGTGCCAGCAGTGAAGACCCAGGGTCAGGAAACACCATATATTTT
clone size: once; CDR3 length: 14; D gene: -; V gene: TRBV6-5; J gene: TRBJ1-4; CDR3 protein: CASSYTRGGEKLFF; CDR3 DNA: TGTGCCAGCAGTTACACCCGGGGGGGTGAAAAACTGTTTTTT
clone size: once; CDR3 length: 14; D gene: -; V gene: TRBV3-1/TRBV3-2; J gene: TRBJ1-2; CDR3 protein: CASSQDTGNYGYTF; CDR3 DNA: TGTGCCAGCAGCCAAGACACAGGGAACTATGGCTACACCTTC
clone size: -; CDR3 length: 15; D gene: -; V gene: TRBV11-3; J gene: TRBJ2-5; CDR3 protein: CASSTRGSLAETQYF; CDR3 DNA: TGTGCCAGCAGTACCCGGGGTAGCTTAGCGGAGACCCAGTACTTC
clone size: once; CDR3 length: 15; D gene: TRBD2; V gene: TRBV7-9; J gene: TRBJ2-5; CDR3 protein: CASSLDGGGEETQYF; CDR3 DNA: TGTGCCAGCAGCTTAGATGGCGGGGGGGAAGAGACCCAGTACTTC
clone size: -; CDR3 length: 15; D gene: -; V gene: TRBV7-2; J gene: TRBJ2-1; CDR3 protein: CASSLGAAIRYEQFF; CDR3 DNA: TGTGCCAGCAGCTTAGGGGCTGCAATTAGGTATGAGCAGTTCTTC
clone size: -; CDR3 length: 13; D gene: TRBD1; V gene: TRBV12-3/TRBV12-4; J gene: TRBJ1-2; CDR3 protein: CASSWTGEEGYTF; CDR3 DNA: TGTGCCAGCAGTTGGACAGGGGAGGAGGGCTACACCTTC
clone size: -; CDR3 length: 18; D gene: -; V gene: TRBV6-2/TRBV6-3; J gene: TRBJ2-6; CDR3 protein: CASSSWDNAFSGANVLTF; CDR3 DNA: TGTGCCAGCAGTTCCTGGGACAACGCCTTCTCTGGGGCCAACGTCCTGACTTTC
clone size: -; CDR3 length: 15; D gene: TRBD2; V gene: TRBV7-2; J gene: TRBJ2-5; CDR3 protein: CASSPGGGQQETQYF; CDR3 DNA: TGTGCCAGCAGCCCGGGGGGGGGACAACAAGAGACCCAGTACTTC
clone size: -; CDR3 length: 12; D gene: -; V gene: TRBV24-1; J gene: TRBJ1-5; CDR3 protein: CATSGPNQPQHF; CDR3 DNA: TGTGCCACCAGTGGTCCGAATCAGCCCCAGCATTTT
clone size: few; CDR3 length: 13; D gene: -; V gene: TRBV12-3/TRBV12-4; J gene: TRBJ1-3; CDR3 protein: CASRRFSGNTIYF; CDR3 DNA: TGTGCCAGCAGGCGGTTCTCTGGAAACACCATATATTTT
clone size: -; CDR3 length: 16; D gene: -; V gene: TRBV4-3; J gene: TRBJ1-1; CDR3 protein: CASSRVAQGLNTEAFF; CDR3 DNA: TGCGCCAGCAGCCGAGTCGCGCAGGGCTTGAACACTGAAGCTTTCTTT
clone size: -; CDR3 length: 13; D gene: TRBD1; V gene: TRBV19; J gene: TRBJ1-2; CDR3 protein: CASLGTVFGGYTF; CDR3 DNA: TGTGCCAGCCTAGGGACAGTTTTCGGTGGCTACACCTTC
clone size: -; CDR3 length: 16; D gene: -; V gene: TRBV10-3; J gene: TRBJ2-2; CDR3 protein: CAISERQPANTGELFF; CDR3 DNA: TGTGCCATCAGTGAGCGACAGCCCGCGAACACCGGGGAGCTGTTTTTT
clone size: -; CDR3 length: 18; D gene: TRBD2; V gene: TRBV3-1/TRBV3-2; J gene: TRBJ2-3; CDR3 protein: CASSQDPVAGGVADTQYF; CDR3 DNA: TGTGCCAGCAGCCAAGACCCGGTAGCGGGGGGCGTTGCAGATACGCAGTATTTT
clone size: -; CDR3 length: 13; D gene: TRBD1; V gene: TRBV29-1; J gene: TRBJ2-7; CDR3 protein: CSVVRGPKYEQYF; CDR3 DNA: TGCAGCGTTGTGAGGGGGCCCAAGTACGAGCAGTACTTC
clone size: -; CDR3 length: 14; D gene: -; V gene: TRBV6-5; J gene: TRBJ2-7; CDR3 protein: CASSPRMSAYEQYF; CDR3 DNA: TGTGCCAGCAGTCCCCGTATGTCGGCCTACGAGCAGTACTTC
clone size: -; CDR3 length: 16; D gene: -; V gene: TRBV12-5; J gene: TRBJ2-5; CDR3 protein: CASGLTSRQGGETQYF; CDR3 DNA: TGTGCTAGTGGCCTTACCTCCAGACAGGGAGGAGAGACCCAGTACTTC
clone size: -; CDR3 length: 14; D gene: TRBD2; V gene: TRBV30; J gene: TRBJ2-5; CDR3 protein: CAWSVEASGETQYF; CDR3 DNA: TGTGCCTGGAGTGTAGAGGCTAGCGGGGAGACCCAGTACTTC
clone size: -; CDR3 length: 16; D gene: -; V gene: TRBV21-1; J gene: TRBJ1-6; CDR3 protein: CASSRIAGTENSPLHF; CDR3 DNA: TGTGCCAGCAGCAGGATTGCCGGGACAGAAAATTCACCCCTCCACTTT
clone size: -; CDR3 length: 14; D gene: TRBD1; V gene: TRBV6-5; J gene: TRBJ1-4; CDR3 protein: CASRLGQTNEKLFF; CDR3 DNA: TGTGCCAGCAGGTTGGGACAGACTAACGAAAAACTGTTTTTT
clone size: -; CDR3 length: 12; D gene: -; V gene: TRBV7-2; J gene: TRBJ2-7; CDR3 protein: CASNEQGYEQYF; CDR3 DNA: TGTGCCAGCAACGAACAGGGCTACGAGCAGTACTTC
clone size: -; CDR3 length: 13; D gene: -; V gene: TRBV7-9; J gene: TRBJ1-2; CDR3 protein: CASSSMQGWGYTF; CDR3 DNA: TGTGCCAGCAGCTCCATGCAGGGCTGGGGCTACACCTTC
clone size: -; CDR3 length: 13; D gene: -; V gene: TRBV30; J gene: TRBJ1-1; CDR3 protein: CAWSRGLNTEAFF; CDR3 DNA: TGTGCCTGGAGTAGGGGGTTGAACACTGAAGCTTTCTTT
clone size: -; CDR3 length: 12; D gene: -; V gene: TRBV5-6; J gene: TRBJ2-5; CDR3 protein: CASSSGVETQYF; CDR3 DNA: TGTGCCAGCAGCTCGGGGGTCGAGACCCAGTACTTC